The 30 T cell receptor beta chains given below trace back to one sample, sequenced in a study of immune cell composition in non-small cell lung cancer (dated by TCRdb to about 2017). Library preparation was by the immunoSEQ multiplex PCR assay. The immuneACCESS repertoire file appears here via TCRdb, limited to in-frame rearrangements. These files lack a portion of the clones; in checked studies, under half of the deficit traces to unresolved V genes, and the cause of the others is not known. Present in this sample are 3,200 or so clones, 70% to 85% of which were seen just once. More than 35% of the sample is held by the ten biggest clonotypes. Material for sequencing was lung tumor tissue. Every receptor here comes from a human donor with non-small cell lung cancer.

This clone appeared a few times. The chain joins TRBV7-2 to TRBJ1-5; tentative D call: TRBD1 (5 bases). V was shortened by 0 bases and J by 5 bases, with 11 bases between the two germline ends. The CDR3 contains 15 residues. CDR1 SGHTA and CDR2 FQGNSA come from the germline V gene. The CDR3 DNA reads as TGTGCCAGCAGCTTAGCGGGGCAGGTCCATCAGCCCCAGCATTTT. It encodes CASSLAGQVHQPQHF.

For the CDR3, the DNA is TGTGCCAGCAGCGCGAAAACCGGGACAGGGGGTTATCAGCCCCAGCATTTT. Translation gives CASSAKTGTGGYQPQHF. The chain links TRBV13 to TRBJ1-5, with 11 nucleotides matching TRBD1. The CDR3 is 17 amino acids. V lost 5 bases, J lost 5 bases, and 11 bases stayed unmatched. CDR1 is PRHDT, CDR2 FYEKMQ, per germline (reference sequence).

This clone was detected only once. This sequence joins TRBV30 and TRBJ2-7; TRBD1 matches 7 bases. Germline V gene sequence: CDR1 GTSNPN, CDR2 SVGIG (reference sequence). V lost 5 bases to trimming and J lost 2 bases; unmatched junction nucleotides: 9. The CDR3 runs 14 residues. CDR3 region: CAWAPGTATYEQYF. Written as DNA, the CDR3 is TGTGCCTGGGCCCCCGGGACAGCCACCTACGAGCAGTACTTC.

The rearrangement links TRBV30 to TRBJ1-2, with D uncertain. V lost 5 bases to trimming and J lost 4 bases, with 14 bases between them. The CDR3 runs to 13 residues. The germline V gene has CDR1 GTSNPN and CDR2 SVGIG (reference sequence). CDR3 sequence reads: CAWGFSGIYGYTF. The DNA for the CDR3 is TGTGCCTGGGGGTTCTCGGGGATCTATGGCTACACCTTC.

The rearrangement links TRBV4-2 to TRBJ1-2; D ambiguous. The CDR3 is 13 residues long. Germline loops: CDR1 LGHNA, CDR2 YNFKEQ. Deletions cut 2 bases from V and 2 bases from J, with 6 bases between. CDR3 in DNA: TGTGCCAGCAGCCAAACTACAAACTATGGCTACACCTTC. It translates to CASSQTTNYGYTF.

The DNA for the CDR3 is TGTGCCAGCAGCCAAGATCGTCGAGCGGGGGGCAACACCGGGGAGCTGTTTTTT. As protein: CASSQDRRAGGNTGELFF. The rearrangement uses TRBV4-2 and TRBJ2-2; 9 bases are shared with TRBD2. After removal of 0 bases from V and 2 bases from J, the junction contained 7 bases not matched to a gene. CDR3 length: 18 amino acids. Per the germline V gene, CDR1 is LGHNA and CDR2 is YNFKEQ.

This chain connects TRBV11-2 to TRBJ2-1; D is ambiguous. Germline values: CDR1 SGHAT, CDR2 FQNNGV. V gave up 1 base and J gave up 4 bases, with 5 bases separating them. The CDR3 contains 13 residues. CDR3 bases: TGTGCCAGCAGCTTAGCTCAGTACAATGAGCAGTTCTTC. Translation gives CASSLAQYNEQFF.

This clone was detected a few times. The chain employs TRBV7-9 and TRBJ1-1; D unresolved. V lost 11 bases to trimming and J lost 4 bases, with 11 bases between them. Germline V gives CDR1 SEHNR, CDR2 FQNEAQ (reference sequence). This CDR3 region has 11 residues. The CDR3 region has the DNA TGTGCCGCAGACGAGGGCACTGAAGCTTTCTTT. Translated, it gives CAADEGTEAFF.

This chain joins TRBV30 and TRBJ2-2, with 7 bases lining up with TRBD2. CDR1 and CDR2 (germline): GTSNPN, SVGIG (reference sequence). The CDR3 spans 16 residues. With V trimmed by 0 bases and J by 6 bases, 10 bases remained unmatched. The chain's CDR3 is CAWSVRRLAIPGELFF. The CDR3 nucleotides read TGTGCCTGGAGTGTACGTCGACTAGCCATCCCCGGGGAGCTGTTTTTT.

The chain employs TRBV9 and TRBJ2-1, with 7 bases that match TRBD1. The CDR3 has 13 residues. CDR1 and CDR2 (germline): SGDLS, YYNGEE. V lost 0 bases and J lost 10; bases outside the gene matches: 4. The CDR3 DNA is TGTGCCAGCAGCGTAGTCTTGACAGGGGAGCAGTTCTTC. It specifies CASSVVLTGEQFF.

The rearrangement links TRBV19 to TRBJ1-3; D is unclear. V was shortened by 10 bases and J by 4 bases, with 17 bases between the two germline ends. CDR3 length: 14 amino acids. CDR1 LNHDA and CDR2 SQIVND come from the germline V gene (reference sequence). The CDR3 bases are TGTGCCACTTTTCCATCTCGGTTCGGAAACACCATATATTTT. Amino acids: CATFPSRFGNTIYF. The complete variable domain, with remaining parts taken from reference TRBV19 and TRBJ1-3, reads DGGITQSPKYLFRKEGQNVTLSCEQNLNHDAMYWYRQDPGQGLRLIYYSQIVNDFQKGDIAEGYSVSREKKESFPLTVTSAQKNPTAFYLCATFPSRFGNTIYFGEGSWLTVV.

The gene calls are TRBV7-2 and TRBJ1-1; possible D gene TRBD1, 6 bases. The V end lost 5 bases, the J end lost 8 bases, and 12 bases lay between the germline ends. Germline V CDR1 and CDR2: SGHTA, FQGNSA. The CDR3 length is 12 residues. CDR3 sequence reads: CASSPDRIEAFF. The CDR3 coding sequence is TGTGCCAGCAGCCCGGACAGAATCGAAGCTTTCTTT.

This clone was recorded once. V and J are TRBV10-3 and TRBJ1-1; TRBD1 matches at 11 bases. Germline CDR1 ENHRY, CDR2 SYGVKD. Trimming took 5 bases from V and 3 from J; bases not matched to a gene: 8. The CDR3 runs to 16 residues. CDR3 loop: CAISSDRGRGDTEAFF. DNA for the CDR3: TGTGCCATCAGTTCGGACAGGGGGCGCGGGGACACTGAAGCTTTCTTT.

The chain is built from TRBV11-3 and TRBJ2-1, with a tentative D call TRBD1 (6 bases). Germline V CDR1 and CDR2: SGHNT, YENEEA. There are 14 residues in the CDR3. V lost 4 bases, J lost 6 bases, and 13 bases lay in between. The CDR3 region is CASSYTVTGNEQFF. The CDR3 bases are TGTGCCAGCAGCTACACCGTGACAGGCAATGAGCAGTTCTTC.

This rearrangement joins TRBV7-9 to TRBJ2-5, with 11 bases matching TRBD2. Germline values: CDR1 SEHNR, CDR2 FQNEAQ (reference sequence). V gave up 0 bases and J gave up 6 bases; unmatched junction bases: 3. The CDR3 sequence is 15 residues long. Here the CDR3 DNA reads TGTGCCAGCAGCTTAGCGCTAGCGGGGGGCCAGACCCAGTACTTC. This gives the protein CASSLALAGGQTQYF.

Notes on this clone: The same CDR3 also results from other DNA sequences found in this sample. The chain couples TRBV7-2 to TRBJ1-5, with a possible D match to TRBD1 (5 bases). The germline V gene encodes CDR1 SGHTA and CDR2 FQGNSA. CDR3 length: 13 amino acids. Trimming removed 3 bases at V and 7 bases at J, with 10 bases between. The DNA of the CDR3 is TGTGCCAGCAGCTTGTGGAGGGACCAGCCCCAGCATTTT. Its translation is CASSLWRDQPQHF.

The chain combines TRBV19 with TRBJ2-4, with 7 bases fitting TRBD1. This CDR3 spans 14 amino acids. CDR1 LNHDA and CDR2 SQIVND come from the germline V gene (reference sequence). The V segment lost 3 bases and the J segment 6 bases; nucleotides outside the gene matches: 5. This chain's CDR3 is CASSIQTGRNIQYF. CDR3 nucleotide sequence: TGTGCCAGTAGTATCCAGACAGGGAGAAACATTCAGTACTTC.

V is TRBV7-8 and J is TRBJ1-5; 10 positions agree with TRBD1. Trimming took 4 bases from V and 4 from J; bases not matched to a gene: 4. This CDR3 has 15 residues. Germline values: CDR1 SGHVS, CDR2 FQNEAQ. The CDR3 is CASSYDRGLNQPQHF. In nucleotides, the CDR3 is TGTGCCAGCAGCTATGACAGGGGGCTGAATCAGCCCCAGCATTTT.

The rearrangement uses TRBV7-2 and TRBJ1-1; 7 bases match TRBD1. This CDR3 is built from 13 residues. J lost 4 bases, V lost 6 bases, and 5 bases had no gene match. CDR1 is SGHTA and CDR2 is FQGNSA in the germline V gene. The CDR3 loop is CASRTTGATEAFF. The CDR3 DNA reads as TGTGCCAGCAGAACAACAGGGGCCACTGAAGCTTTCTTT.

The chain combines TRBV7-2 with TRBJ1-2; 7 bases match TRBD1. The V gene's germline CDR1 is SGHTA and CDR2 FQGNSA. This CDR3 has 15 residues. V was pared by 4 bases and J by 4 bases, with 9 bases of the junction left unmatched. CDR3: CASSSTGVGSYGYTF. The CDR3 DNA reads TGTGCCAGCAGCTCTACAGGGGTAGGCTCCTATGGCTACACCTTC.

The rearrangement uses TRBV30 and TRBJ1-5; the D is unclear. The CDR3 has 17 amino acids. Germline lookup yields CDR1 GTSNPN and CDR2 SVGIG (reference sequence). V was pared by 0 bases and J by 0 bases, with 15 bases between. CDR3 amino acids: CAWSVPTSPRSNQPQHF. The CDR3, as DNA: TGTGCCTGGAGTGTTCCGACTTCTCCTCGTAGCAATCAGCCCCAGCATTTT.

The chain recombines TRBV6-6 with TRBJ1-6; D remains ambiguous. V lost 0 bases, J lost 6 bases, and 9 bases lay in between. In germline, CDR1 is MNHNY, CDR2 SVGAGI (reference sequence). This CDR3 has 15 amino acids. The CDR3 sequence is CASSYSMRANSPLHF. The CDR3 region has the DNA TGTGCCAGCAGTTACTCGATGCGGGCTAATTCACCCCTCCACTTT.

The chain employs TRBV5-5 and TRBJ2-2; TRBD1 aligns across 7 bases. Per germline, CDR1 SGHKS and CDR2 YYEKEE (reference sequence). After removal of 6 bases from V and 1 base from J, the junction contained 3 bases not matched to a gene. The CDR3 spans 14 residues. CDR3: CASTRTGNTGELFF. The DNA of the CDR3 is TGTGCCAGCACCCGGACAGGGAACACCGGGGAGCTGTTTTTT.

V and J are TRBV4-2 and TRBJ2-3; 9 nucleotides line up with TRBD1. With V trimmed by 6 bases and J by 1 base, 11 bases remained unmatched. Germline-derived CDR1 and CDR2 are LGHNA and YNFKEQ. CDR3 length equals 17 residues. In DNA form, the CDR3 reads TGTGCCAGCAGTCTGGGACAGGGCCAGTGGGGCACAGATACGCAGTATTTT. It encodes CASSLGQGQWGTDTQYF.

The CDR3 bases are TGTGCCAGCAGCGTTAGCGGGGGGAGTAGCACAGATACGCAGTATTTT. This codes for CASSVSGGSSTDTQYF. The J gene is TRBJ2-3, the V gene TRBV9; the match to TRBD2 covers 10 bases. Per germline, CDR1 SGDLS and CDR2 YYNGEE. This CDR3 contains 16 residues. With 2 bases clipped from V and 0 bases from J, the junction kept 3 bases outside the gene matches.

V gene TRBV5-5 combines with J gene TRBJ2-1; 9 bases match TRBD1. The CDR3 contains 15 residues. Losses at the gene ends were 4 bases for V and 7 bases for J; bases not matched to a gene: 9. Germline values: CDR1 SGHKS, CDR2 YYEKEE (reference sequence). The CDR3 spells CASSPTLDRGNEQFF. For the CDR3, the DNA is TGTGCCAGCAGCCCAACCCTAGACAGGGGGAATGAGCAGTTCTTC.

CDR3 protein: CASSPTGIPGSPLHF. Here the CDR3 DNA reads TGTGCCAGCTCACCTACAGGGATACCTGGTTCACCCCTCCACTTT. The chain combines TRBV18 with TRBJ1-6; D might be TRBD1 (6 bases). The V gene lost 3 bases and the J gene lost 9 bases, with 15 bases spanning the gap. This CDR3 comprises 15 residues. Germline V gene data show CDR1 as KGHSH and CDR2 as LQKENI.

In the case of this clone: One end of the junction varies from germline; a read error may be responsible. The rearrangement joins TRBV5-4 to TRBJ2-3, with D perhaps matching TRBD2 (5 bases). Looked up from germline, CDR1 is SGHNT and CDR2 is YYREEE (reference sequence). CDR3 length equals 13 residues. This CDR3 reads CASSLATTSGMVF. The CDR3 DNA reads as TGTGCCAGCAGCTTGGCGACTACATCGGGGATGGTTTTT.

The CDR3 nucleotides are TGTGCCAGCGGAGCGAGGCGGGGGGAGGGGGATGAGCAGTTCTTC. The encoded protein is CASGARRGEGDEQFF. This rearrangement joins TRBV6-1 to TRBJ2-1, with TRBD2 matching over 8 bases. This CDR3 is built from 15 residues. J gave up 8 bases and V 8 bases, and 14 bases lay outside the gene matches. CDR1 is MNHNS and CDR2 is SASEGT in the germline V gene.

This chain links TRBV11-3 with TRBJ1-2; D possibly corresponds to TRBD1 (5 bases). CDR1 SGHNT and CDR2 YENEEA come from the germline V gene. V was trimmed by 8 bases and J by 2 bases, leaving 15 bases between them. The CDR3 is 14 amino acids. CDR3 protein: CASAVDSLNYGYTF. The CDR3 DNA sequence: TGTGCCAGCGCCGTTGACAGCCTCAACTATGGCTACACCTTC.